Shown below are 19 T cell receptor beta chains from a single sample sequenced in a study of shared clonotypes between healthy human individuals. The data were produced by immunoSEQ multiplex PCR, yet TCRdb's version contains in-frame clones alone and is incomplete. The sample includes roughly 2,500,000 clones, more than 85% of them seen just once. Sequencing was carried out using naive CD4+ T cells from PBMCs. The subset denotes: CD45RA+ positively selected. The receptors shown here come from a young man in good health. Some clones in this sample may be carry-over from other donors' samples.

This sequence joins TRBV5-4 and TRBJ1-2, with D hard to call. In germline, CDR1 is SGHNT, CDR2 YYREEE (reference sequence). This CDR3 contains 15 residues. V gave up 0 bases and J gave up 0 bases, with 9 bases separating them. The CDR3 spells CASSLGVSPNYGYTF. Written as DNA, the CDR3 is TGTGCCAGCAGCTTGGGGGTCAGCCCTAACTATGGCTACACCTTC.

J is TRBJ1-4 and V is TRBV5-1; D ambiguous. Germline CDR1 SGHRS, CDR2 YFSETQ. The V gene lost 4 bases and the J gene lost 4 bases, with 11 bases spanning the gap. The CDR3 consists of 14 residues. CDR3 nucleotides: TGCGCCAGCAGCCAATGGTCTATTAATGAAAAACTGTTTTTT. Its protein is CASSQWSINEKLFF. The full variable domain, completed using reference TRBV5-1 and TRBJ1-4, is KAGVTQTPRYLIKTRGQQVTLSCSPISGHRSVSWYQQTPGQGLQFLFEYFSETQRNKGNFPGRFSGRQFSNSRSEMNVSTLELGDSALYLCASSQWSINEKLFFGSGTQLSVL.

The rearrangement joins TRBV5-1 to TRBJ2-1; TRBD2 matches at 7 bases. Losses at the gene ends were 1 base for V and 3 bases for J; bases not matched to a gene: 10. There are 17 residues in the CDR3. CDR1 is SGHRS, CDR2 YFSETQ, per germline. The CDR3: CASSLQALGGIYNEQFF. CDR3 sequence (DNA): TGCGCCAGCAGCTTGCAGGCCCTCGGGGGGATCTACAATGAGCAGTTCTTC.

For the CDR3, the DNA is TGTGCCAGCAGCCCGACTATCTACAATGAGCAGTTCTTC. Protein: CASSPTIYNEQFF. The chain uses TRBV9 and TRBJ2-1, with a possible D match to TRBD2 (5 bases). CDR1 and CDR2 (germline): SGDLS, YYNGEE. The ends were cut back, 4 bases at V and 3 bases at J, with 8 bases in the middle. The CDR3 consists of 13 residues.

CDR3 residues: CASSQAHGQGNEQFF. CDR3 in DNA: TGTGCCAGCAGCCAGGCCCACGGACAGGGAAATGAGCAGTTCTTC. The J gene is TRBJ2-1, the V gene TRBV14, with 8 bases matching TRBD1. Per the germline V gene, CDR1 is SGHDN and CDR2 is FVKESK. CDR3 length: 15 amino acids. Germline trimming cut 3 bases from V and 7 bases from J; bases unmatched to any gene: 8.

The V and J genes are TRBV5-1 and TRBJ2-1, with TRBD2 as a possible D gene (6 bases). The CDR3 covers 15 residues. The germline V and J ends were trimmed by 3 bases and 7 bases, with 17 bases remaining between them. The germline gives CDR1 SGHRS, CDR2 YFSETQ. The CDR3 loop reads CASSWGPLAGNEQFF. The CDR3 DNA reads TGCGCCAGCAGCTGGGGCCCGTTGGCGGGAAATGAGCAGTTCTTC.

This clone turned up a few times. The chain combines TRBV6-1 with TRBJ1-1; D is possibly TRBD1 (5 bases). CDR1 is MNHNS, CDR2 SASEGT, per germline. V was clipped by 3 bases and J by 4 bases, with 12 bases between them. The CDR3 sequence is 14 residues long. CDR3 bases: TGTGCCAGCAGTGATCGGGGGGATGGCACTGAAGCTTTCTTT. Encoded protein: CASSDRGDGTEAFF.

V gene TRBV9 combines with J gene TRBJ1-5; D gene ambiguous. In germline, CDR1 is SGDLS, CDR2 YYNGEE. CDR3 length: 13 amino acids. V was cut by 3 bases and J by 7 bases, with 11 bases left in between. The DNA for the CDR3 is TGTGCCAGCAGCGCCACCCTACAGCAGCCCCAGCATTTT. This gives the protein CASSATLQQPQHF.

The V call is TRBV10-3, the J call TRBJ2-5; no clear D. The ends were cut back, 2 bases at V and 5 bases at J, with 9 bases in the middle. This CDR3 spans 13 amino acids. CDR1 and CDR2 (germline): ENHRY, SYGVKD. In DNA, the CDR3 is TGTGCCATCAGTGAGCCACCTCGTGAGACCCAGTACTTC. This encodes CAISEPPRETQYF.

The CDR3 is CAWTLQYTGELFF. DNA for the CDR3: TGTGCCTGGACCCTACAGTACACCGGGGAGCTGTTTTTT. The rearrangement joins TRBV30 to TRBJ2-2, with D unclear. Germline CDR1 is GTSNPN and CDR2 is SVGIG (reference sequence). Deletions cut 4 bases from V and 3 bases from J, with 9 bases between. The CDR3 is 13 residues long.

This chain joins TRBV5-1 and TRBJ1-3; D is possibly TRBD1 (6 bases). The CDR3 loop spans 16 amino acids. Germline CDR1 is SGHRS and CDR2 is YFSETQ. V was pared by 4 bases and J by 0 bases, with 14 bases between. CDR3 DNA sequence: TGCGCCAGCAGCCTTACAGGGCCAAGCTCTGGAAACACCATATATTTT. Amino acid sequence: CASSLTGPSSGNTIYF.

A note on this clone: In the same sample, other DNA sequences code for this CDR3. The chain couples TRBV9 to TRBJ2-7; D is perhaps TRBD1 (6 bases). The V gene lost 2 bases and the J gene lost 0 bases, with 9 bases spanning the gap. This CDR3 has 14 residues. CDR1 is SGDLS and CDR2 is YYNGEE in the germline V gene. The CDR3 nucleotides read TGTGCCAGCAGCGTGACAGGCAGCTCCTACGAGCAGTACTTC. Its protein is CASSVTGSSYEQYF.

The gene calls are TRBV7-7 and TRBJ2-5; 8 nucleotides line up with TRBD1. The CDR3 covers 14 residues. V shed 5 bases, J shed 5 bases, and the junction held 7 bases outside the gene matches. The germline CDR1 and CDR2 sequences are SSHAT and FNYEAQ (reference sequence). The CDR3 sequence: CASSLRTGGETQYF. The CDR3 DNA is TGTGCCAGCAGCCTCAGAACAGGGGGGGAGACCCAGTACTTC.

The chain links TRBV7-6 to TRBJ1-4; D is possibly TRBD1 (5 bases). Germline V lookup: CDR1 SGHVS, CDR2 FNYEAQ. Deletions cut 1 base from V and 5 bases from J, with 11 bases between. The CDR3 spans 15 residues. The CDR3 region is CASSLVAGTNEKLFF. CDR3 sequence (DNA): TGTGCCAGCAGCTTAGTGGCAGGGACGAATGAAAAACTGTTTTTT. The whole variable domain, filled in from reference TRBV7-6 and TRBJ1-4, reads GAGVSQSPRYKVTKRGQDVALRCDPISGHVSLYWYRQALGQGPEFLTYFNYEAQQDKSGLPNDRFSAERPEGSISTLTIQRTEQRDSAMYRCASSLVAGTNEKLFFGSGTQLSVL.

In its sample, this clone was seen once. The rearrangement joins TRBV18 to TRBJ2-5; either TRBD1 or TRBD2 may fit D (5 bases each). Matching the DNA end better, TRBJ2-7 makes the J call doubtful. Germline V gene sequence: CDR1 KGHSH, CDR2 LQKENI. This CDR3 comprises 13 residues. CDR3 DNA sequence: TGTGCCAGCTCCCTAGGGGAGACCTACGAGCAGTACTTC. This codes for CASSLGETYEQYF.

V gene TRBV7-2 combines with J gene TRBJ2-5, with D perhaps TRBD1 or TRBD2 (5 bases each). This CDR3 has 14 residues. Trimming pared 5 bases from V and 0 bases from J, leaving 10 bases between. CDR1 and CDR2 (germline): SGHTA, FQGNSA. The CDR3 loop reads CASSQGRYQETQYF. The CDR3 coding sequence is TGTGCCAGCAGCCAGGGACGGTACCAAGAGACCCAGTACTTC. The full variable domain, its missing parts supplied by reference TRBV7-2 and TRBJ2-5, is GAGVSQSPSNKVTEKGKDVELRCDPISGHTALYWYRQSLGQGLEFLIYFQGNSAPDKSGLPSDRFSAERTGGSVSTLTIQRTQQEDSAVYLCASSQGRYQETQYFGPGTRLLVL.

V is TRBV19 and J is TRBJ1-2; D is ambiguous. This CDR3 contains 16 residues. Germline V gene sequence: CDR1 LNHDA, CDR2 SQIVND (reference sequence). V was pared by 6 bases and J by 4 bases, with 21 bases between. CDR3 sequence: CASRRHGKGNSYGYTF. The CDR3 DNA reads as TGTGCCAGTAGGAGGCACGGCAAAGGAAACTCCTATGGCTACACCTTC.

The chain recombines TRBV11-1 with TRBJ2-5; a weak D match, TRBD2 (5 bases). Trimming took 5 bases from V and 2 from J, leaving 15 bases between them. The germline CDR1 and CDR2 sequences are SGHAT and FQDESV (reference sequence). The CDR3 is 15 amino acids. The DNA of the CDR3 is TGTGCCAGCAGCCCCGAGGGTAGTAGGCAAGAGACCCAGTACTTC. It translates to CASSPEGSRQETQYF.

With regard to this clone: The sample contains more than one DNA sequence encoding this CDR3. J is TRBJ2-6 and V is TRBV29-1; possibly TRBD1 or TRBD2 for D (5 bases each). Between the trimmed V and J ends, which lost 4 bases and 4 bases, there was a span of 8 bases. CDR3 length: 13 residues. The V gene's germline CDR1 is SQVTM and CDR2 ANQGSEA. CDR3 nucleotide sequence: TGCAGCGTTGCCGGGGCAGGGGCCAACGTCCTGACTTTC. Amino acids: CSVAGAGANVLTF.